This TCR beta chain was obtained from a study of blood T cell repertoires in COVID-19. Whole-study context: The United States, Italy and Spain were the sources of the acute and convalescent COVID-19 samples. PBMCs, B-cell-depleted T cells, or T cells were the source of the cDNA or gDNA that made up the material.

In the original workflow: The authors estimated nucleated cell counts from reference gene primer amplification. Profiling relied on immunoSEQ multiplex PCR, and the TCRdb table lists in-frame clones only, not all of them. The DNA was the basis for D and trimming; V, J and clone size are from that table. The table has 120,000 to 150,000 clones, about 80% seen once. CDR3 length equals 17 residues. Germline V gives CDR1 SGDLS, CDR2 YYNGEE. After removal of 0 bases from V and 9 bases from J, the junction contained 13 bases not matched to a gene. The sequence derives from a human donor in a cohort sampled during active COVID-19. Sequences were obtained from peripheral blood. This sequence joins TRBV9 and TRBJ2-1; 9 bases are a match to TRBD2. The CDR3 DNA sequence: TGTGCCAGCAGCGTAGGGGGGCTAGCGGGGTTTTTCGGTGAGCAGTTCTTC. It encodes CASSVGGLAGFFGEQFF.